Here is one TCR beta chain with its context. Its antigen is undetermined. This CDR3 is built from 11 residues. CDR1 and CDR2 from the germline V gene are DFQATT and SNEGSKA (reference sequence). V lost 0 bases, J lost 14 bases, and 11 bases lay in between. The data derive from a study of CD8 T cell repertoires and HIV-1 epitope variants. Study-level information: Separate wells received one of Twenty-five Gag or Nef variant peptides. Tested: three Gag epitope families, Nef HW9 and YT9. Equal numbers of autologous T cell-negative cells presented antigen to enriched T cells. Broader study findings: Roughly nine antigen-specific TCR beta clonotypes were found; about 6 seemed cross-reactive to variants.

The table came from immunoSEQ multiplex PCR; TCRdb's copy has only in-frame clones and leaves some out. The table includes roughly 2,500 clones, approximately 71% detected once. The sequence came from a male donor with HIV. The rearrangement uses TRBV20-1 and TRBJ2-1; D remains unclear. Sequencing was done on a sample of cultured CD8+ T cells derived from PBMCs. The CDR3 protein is CSAREPNSEFF. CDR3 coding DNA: TGCAGTGCTAGAGAACCAAACTCGGAGTTCTTC.